The 20 T cell receptor beta chains below all came from one sample that was sequenced in a study of OX40 agonist ivuxolimab in advanced cancers. Clones were read by immunoSEQ multiplex PCR, and TCRdb kept only the in-frame ones, dropping some. The sample contains some 80,000 clones, about 88% of which appear only once. Sequenced here: CD4+ or CD8+ T cells sorted from blood, sampled in a trial of the OX40 agonist ivuxolimab. These receptors all stem from an adult with an advanced solid tumor such as melanoma, head and neck, liver or kidney cancer.

This CDR3 reads CASTNDRLAVNTGELFF. The CDR3 DNA follows: TGCGCCAGCACTAATGATCGACTAGCGGTGAACACCGGGGAGCTGTTTTTT. The V gene is TRBV5-1, the J gene TRBJ2-2; TRBD2 matches 9 bases. The CDR3 sequence is 17 residues long. CDR1 and CDR2 (germline): SGHRS, YFSETQ. Trimming removed 6 bases from V and 1 base from J; junction bases left unmatched: 10.

The chain couples TRBV6-1 to TRBJ1-5; 7 bases are shared with TRBD1. Per the germline V gene, CDR1 is MNHNS and CDR2 is SASEGT. V was pared by 6 bases and J by 9 bases, with 11 bases of the junction left unmatched. The CDR3 runs to 14 residues. The CDR3 sequence is CASSLGQERWPQHF. The CDR3 DNA reads TGTGCCAGCAGCCTAGGACAGGAAAGATGGCCCCAGCATTTT.

This clone was found a few times. The chain employs TRBV6-1 and TRBJ1-2; 7 bases fit TRBD1. J gave up 8 bases and V 8 bases, and 11 bases lay outside the gene matches. The CDR3 sequence is 13 residues long. Germline V gene sequence: CDR1 MNHNS, CDR2 SASEGT. CDR3: CASPGQNLEGYTF. In nucleotides, the CDR3 is TGTGCCAGCCCGGGACAGAACCTCGAGGGCTACACCTTC.

The chain joins TRBV25-1 to TRBJ2-1; 8 bases align to TRBD1. This CDR3 comprises 14 residues. V dropped 10 bases and J dropped 2; count of bases not matched to a gene: 7. CDR1 MGHDK and CDR2 SYGVNS come from the germline V gene. CDR3 protein: CATERTGPYNEQFF. DNA for the CDR3: TGTGCCACCGAGAGGACAGGGCCCTACAATGAGCAGTTCTTC.

V gene TRBV21-1 combines with J gene TRBJ1-1. TRBV21-1 is a pseudogene locus. This CDR3 has 14 residues. The CDR3 DNA reads TGTGCCAGCACAGCGCAGGAGAGGAACACTGAAGCTTTCTTT. Its protein is CASTAQERNTEAFF.

This chain links TRBV7-9 with TRBJ2-3, with 7 bases that match TRBD1. V shed 3 bases, J shed 4 bases, and the junction held 4 bases outside the gene matches. The CDR3 has 14 residues. Germline V gene data show CDR1 as SEHNR and CDR2 as FQNEAQ (reference sequence). CDR3 region: CASSFEGTADTQYF. CDR3 in DNA: TGTGCCAGCAGCTTCGAAGGGACAGCAGATACGCAGTATTTT.

This clone was detected once. The chain couples TRBV6-1 to TRBJ1-1, with a possible D match to TRBD1 (5 bases). Trimming removed 7 bases at V and 0 bases at J, with 12 bases between. The V gene's germline CDR1 is MNHNS and CDR2 SASEGT. This CDR3 is built from 14 residues. In DNA, the CDR3 is TGTGCCAGCAAAGAGAGGGGTATGAACACTGAAGCTTTCTTT. Amino acid sequence: CASKERGMNTEAFF.

This sequence joins TRBV10-2 and TRBJ2-5, with D perhaps matching TRBD1 or TRBD2 (5 bases each). The CDR3 is made up of 14 amino acids. V lost 4 bases and J lost 5, with 14 bases in between. The germline V gene has CDR1 WSHSY and CDR2 SAAADI. In DNA form, the CDR3 reads TGCGCCAGCAGTGGGGGTAGGGGAGTGGAGACCCAGTACTTC. This codes for CASSGGRGVETQYF.

The chain recombines TRBV10-2 with TRBJ2-1; D uncertain. V lost 4 bases and J 0 bases, leaving 7 bases between the germline ends. This CDR3 region has 14 residues. CDR1 and CDR2 from the germline V gene are WSHSY and SAAADI. The CDR3 here is CASSGAVSYNEQFF. The CDR3 DNA follows: TGCGCCAGCAGTGGGGCCGTCTCCTACAATGAGCAGTTCTTC.

This sequence joins TRBV6-1 and TRBJ1-2; D unresolved. This CDR3 has 12 residues. V was clipped by 10 bases and J by 3 bases, with 12 bases between them. Germline V lookup: CDR1 MNHNS, CDR2 SASEGT. The CDR3 sequence is CATSEADYGYTF. CDR3 in DNA: TGTGCCACCAGCGAGGCGGACTATGGCTACACCTTC.

In its sample, this clone was seen a few times. The chain links TRBV25-1 to TRBJ1-1; D might be TRBD1 (6 bases). The V end lost 3 bases, the J end lost 0 bases, and 11 bases lay between the germline ends. The CDR3 covers 15 residues. The germline gives CDR1 MGHDK, CDR2 SYGVNS. The CDR3, as DNA: TGTGCCAGCAGTGACAGGGGTTCTATGAACACTGAAGCTTTCTTT. Translating gives CASSDRGSMNTEAFF.

V gene TRBV7-9 combines with J gene TRBJ2-2; TRBD2 matches at 14 bases. Germline V gene data show CDR1 as SEHNR and CDR2 as FQNEAQ (reference sequence). V dropped 7 bases and J dropped 0; count of bases not matched to a gene: 7. CDR3 length: 18 amino acids. CDR3 bases: TGTGCCAGCACCCCACCGGGACTAGCGGGAGCGAACACCGGGGAGCTGTTTTTT. Its protein is CASTPPGLAGANTGELFF.

The rearrangement uses TRBV11-2 and TRBJ2-1, with a tentative D call TRBD1 (5 bases). V lost 1 base, J lost 10 bases, and 17 bases lay in between. CDR1 and CDR2 (germline): SGHAT, FQNNGV. This CDR3 spans 15 amino acids. The CDR3 bases are TGTGCCAGCAGCTTAGGGGCGCAGGGTCCTCGGGAGCAGTTCTTC. This sequence encodes CASSLGAQGPREQFF.

The chain links TRBV4-3 to TRBJ1-4; D remains unclear. In germline, CDR1 is LGHNA, CDR2 YSLEER. V was cut by 0 bases and J by 5 bases, with 10 bases left in between. This CDR3 comprises 15 residues. The CDR3, as DNA: TGCGCCAGCAGCCAAGATTGGTCCGTCAATGAAAAACTGTTTTTT. It encodes CASSQDWSVNEKLFF.

This chain uses TRBV9 with TRBJ2-6; TRBD1 aligns across 9 bases. The length of the CDR3 is 19 residues. V lost 0 bases and J lost 1; bases outside the gene matches: 8. Germline lookup yields CDR1 SGDLS and CDR2 YYNGEE. Here the CDR3 DNA reads TGTGCCAGCAGCGTAGGCGGGACAGGGATGTTTTCTGGGGCCAACGTCCTGACTTTC. Its protein product is CASSVGGTGMFSGANVLTF.

This chain connects TRBV27 to TRBJ2-7; TRBD1 or TRBD2 may be the D gene (5 bases each). The germline gives CDR1 MNHEY, CDR2 SMNVEV (reference sequence). CDR3 length: 15 amino acids. V was trimmed by 0 bases and J by 2 bases, leaving 11 bases between them. The CDR3 DNA is TGTGCCAGCAGTTTATCCAGAGGGGTAACCTACGAGCAGTACTTC. Its translation: CASSLSRGVTYEQYF.

The chain uses TRBV19 and TRBJ1-2; D is unclear. Trimming removed 0 bases at V and 4 bases at J, with 15 bases between. CDR1 LNHDA and CDR2 SQIVND come from the germline V gene (reference sequence). This CDR3 has 16 residues. CDR3 region: CASSIDPTGSTYGYTF. CDR3 in DNA: TGTGCCAGTAGTATAGACCCCACTGGGAGTACCTATGGCTACACCTTC.

The chain is built from TRBV30 and TRBJ2-5, with D uncertain. The CDR3 length is 12 residues. From germline, CDR1 is GTSNPN and CDR2 SVGIG (reference sequence). V was trimmed by 0 bases and J by 0 bases, leaving 2 bases between them. The CDR3: CAWSVHQETQYF. Written as DNA, the CDR3 is TGTGCCTGGAGTGTACACCAAGAGACCCAGTACTTC. The variable domain in full, with the rest retrieved from reference TRBV30 and TRBJ2-5, is SQTIHQWPATLVQPVGSPLSLECTVEGTSNPNLYWYRQAAGRGLQLLFYSVGIGQISSEVPQNLSASRPQDRQFILSSKKLLLSDSGFYLCAWSVHQETQYFGPGTRLLVL.

Remarks on this clone: This likely comes from a read error, as the CDR3 has no conserved phenylalanine or tryptophan at its end. The DNA is left out, because the CDR3 cannot be placed on it with certainty; the CDR3 is given as TCRdb lists it. The CDR3: CASSPGGRTGTIRL. The chain links TRBV5-5 to TRBJ1-2; the D call TRBD1 from the table was never checked on the DNA. Per the germline V gene, CDR1 is SGHKS and CDR2 is YYEKEE (reference sequence). The CDR3 spans 14 residues, counting both ends.

The chain joins TRBV7-8 to TRBJ1-2; a possible D gene is TRBD1 (5 bases). This CDR3 spans 15 amino acids. Deletions cut 0 bases from V and 3 bases from J, with 11 bases between. The V gene's germline CDR1 is SGHVS and CDR2 FQNEAQ. The CDR3 loop is CASSLALGTDYGYTF. The CDR3 DNA follows: TGTGCCAGCAGCTTAGCCCTCGGGACGGACTATGGCTACACCTTC.